This T cell receptor beta chain was sequenced in a study of cytomegalovirus exposure and HLA in healthy donors. Study summary: Earlier work reported around 110 million unique TCR beta sequences from roughly 180 million T cells. Study results and caveats: According to a later analysis, donors in an Asian-associated ancestry cluster reportedly had fewer N-insertions than the 666-donor mean. Whilst most TCR sequences proved rare, a subset of public TCRs occurred across many donors.

PCR employed 60 Vbeta and 13 Jbeta primers. Sequencing used immunoSEQ multiplex PCR; TCRdb keeps in-frame clones, though not all of them. The profile shows roughly 63,000 clones, around 68% of them singletons. This CDR3 is built from 15 residues. The V end lost 3 bases, the J end lost 2 bases, and 11 bases lay between the germline ends. Germline loops: CDR1 KGHSH, CDR2 LQKENI. Turning to this clone: Its antigen is not identified.

This TCR was sampled from a man aged 50-59 years in good health and CMV-seropositive. The rearrangement uses TRBV18 and TRBJ2-1; weak D call: TRBD1 (6 bases). Material: PBMCs. The CDR3 spells CASSPAGAPYNEQFF. The DNA for the CDR3 is TGTGCCAGCTCACCGGCAGGGGCCCCCTACAATGAGCAGTTCTTC.